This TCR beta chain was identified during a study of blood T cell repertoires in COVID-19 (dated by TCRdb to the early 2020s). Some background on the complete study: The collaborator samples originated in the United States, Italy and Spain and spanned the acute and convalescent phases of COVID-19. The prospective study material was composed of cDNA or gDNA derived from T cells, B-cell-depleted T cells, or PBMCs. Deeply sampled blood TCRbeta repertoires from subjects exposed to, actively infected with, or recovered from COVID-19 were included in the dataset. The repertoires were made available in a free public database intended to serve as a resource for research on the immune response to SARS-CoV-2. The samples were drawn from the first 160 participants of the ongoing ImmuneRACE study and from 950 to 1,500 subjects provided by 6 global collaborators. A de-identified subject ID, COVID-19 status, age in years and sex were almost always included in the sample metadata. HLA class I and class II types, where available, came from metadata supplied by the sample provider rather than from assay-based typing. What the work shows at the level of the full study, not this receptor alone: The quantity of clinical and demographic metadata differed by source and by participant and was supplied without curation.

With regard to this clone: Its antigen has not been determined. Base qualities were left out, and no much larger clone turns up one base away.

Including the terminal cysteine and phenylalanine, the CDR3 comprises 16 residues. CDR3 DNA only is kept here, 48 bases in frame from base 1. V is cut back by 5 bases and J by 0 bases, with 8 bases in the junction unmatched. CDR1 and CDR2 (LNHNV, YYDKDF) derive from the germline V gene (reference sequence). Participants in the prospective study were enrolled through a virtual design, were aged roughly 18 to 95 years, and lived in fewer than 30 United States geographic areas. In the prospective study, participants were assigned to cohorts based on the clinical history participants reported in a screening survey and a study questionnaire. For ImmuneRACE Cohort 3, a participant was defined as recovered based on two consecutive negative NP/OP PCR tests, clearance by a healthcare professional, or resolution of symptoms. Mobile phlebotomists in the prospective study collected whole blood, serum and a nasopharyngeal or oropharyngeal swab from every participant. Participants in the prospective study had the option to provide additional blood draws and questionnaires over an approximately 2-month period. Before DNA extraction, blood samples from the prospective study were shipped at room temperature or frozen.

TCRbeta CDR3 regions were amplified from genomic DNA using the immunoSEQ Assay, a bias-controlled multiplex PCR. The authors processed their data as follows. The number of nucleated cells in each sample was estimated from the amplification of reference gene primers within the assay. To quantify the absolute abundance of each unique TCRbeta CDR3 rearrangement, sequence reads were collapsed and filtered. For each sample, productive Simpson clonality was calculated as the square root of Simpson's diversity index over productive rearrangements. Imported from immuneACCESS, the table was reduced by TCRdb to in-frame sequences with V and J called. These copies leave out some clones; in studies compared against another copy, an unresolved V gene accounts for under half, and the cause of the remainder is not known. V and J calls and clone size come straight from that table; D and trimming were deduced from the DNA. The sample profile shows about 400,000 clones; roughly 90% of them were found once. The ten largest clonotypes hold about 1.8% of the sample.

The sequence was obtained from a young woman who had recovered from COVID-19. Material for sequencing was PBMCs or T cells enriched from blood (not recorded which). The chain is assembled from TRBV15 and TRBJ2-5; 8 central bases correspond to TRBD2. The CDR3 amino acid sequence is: CATSLRASGYQETQYF. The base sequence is TGTGCCACCAGCCTCCGGGCTAGCGGGTACCAAGAGACCCAGTACTTC.